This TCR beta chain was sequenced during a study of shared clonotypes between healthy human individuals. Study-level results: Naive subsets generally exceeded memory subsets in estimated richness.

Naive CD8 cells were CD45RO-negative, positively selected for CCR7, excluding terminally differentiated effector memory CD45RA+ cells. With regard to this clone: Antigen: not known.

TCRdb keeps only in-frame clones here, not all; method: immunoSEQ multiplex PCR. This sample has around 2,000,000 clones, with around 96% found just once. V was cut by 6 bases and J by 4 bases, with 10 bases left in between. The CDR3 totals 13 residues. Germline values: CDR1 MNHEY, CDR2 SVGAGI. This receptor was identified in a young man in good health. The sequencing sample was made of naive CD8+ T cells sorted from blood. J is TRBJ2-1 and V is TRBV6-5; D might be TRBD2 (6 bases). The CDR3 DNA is TGTGCCAGCAGCTGGAGGGATTACAATGAGCAGTTCTTC. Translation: CASSWRDYNEQFF.